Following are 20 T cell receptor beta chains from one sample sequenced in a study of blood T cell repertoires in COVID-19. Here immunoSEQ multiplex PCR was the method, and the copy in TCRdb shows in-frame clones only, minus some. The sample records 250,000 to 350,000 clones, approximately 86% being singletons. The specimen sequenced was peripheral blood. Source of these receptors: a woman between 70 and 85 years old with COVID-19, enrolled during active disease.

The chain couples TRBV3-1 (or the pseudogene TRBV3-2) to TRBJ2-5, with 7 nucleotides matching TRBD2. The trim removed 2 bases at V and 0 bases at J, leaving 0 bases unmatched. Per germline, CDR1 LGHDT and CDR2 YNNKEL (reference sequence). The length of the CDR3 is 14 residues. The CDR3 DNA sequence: TGTGCCAGCAGCCAAACTAGCGACCAAGAGACCCAGTACTTC. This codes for CASSQTSDQETQYF.

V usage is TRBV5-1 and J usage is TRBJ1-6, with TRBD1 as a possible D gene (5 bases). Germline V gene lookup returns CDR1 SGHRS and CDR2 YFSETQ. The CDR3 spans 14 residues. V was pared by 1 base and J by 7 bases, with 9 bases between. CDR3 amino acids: CASSLLPGNSPLHF. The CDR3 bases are TGCGCCAGCAGCTTGCTGCCAGGGAATTCACCCCTCCACTTT.

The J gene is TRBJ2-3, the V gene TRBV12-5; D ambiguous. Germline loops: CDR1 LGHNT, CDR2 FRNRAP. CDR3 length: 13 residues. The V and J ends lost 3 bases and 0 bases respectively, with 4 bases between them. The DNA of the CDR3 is TGTGCTAGTGGTTTCTCTAGCACAGATACGCAGTATTTT. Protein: CASGFSSTDTQYF. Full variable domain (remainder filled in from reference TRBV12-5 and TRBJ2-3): DARVTQTPRHKVTEMGQEVTMRCQPILGHNTVFWYRQTMMQGLELLAYFRNRAPLDDSGMPKDRFSAEMPDATLATLKIQPSEPRDSAVYFCASGFSSTDTQYFGPGTRLTVL.

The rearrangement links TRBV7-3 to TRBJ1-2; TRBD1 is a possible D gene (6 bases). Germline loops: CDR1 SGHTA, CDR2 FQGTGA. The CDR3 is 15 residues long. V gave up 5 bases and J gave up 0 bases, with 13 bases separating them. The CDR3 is CASSADSLSNYGYTF. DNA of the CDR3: TGTGCCAGCAGCGCGGACAGCCTCTCTAACTATGGCTACACCTTC.

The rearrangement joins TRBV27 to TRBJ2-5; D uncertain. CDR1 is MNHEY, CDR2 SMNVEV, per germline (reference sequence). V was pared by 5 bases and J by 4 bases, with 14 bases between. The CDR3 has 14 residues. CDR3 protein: CASSPSTVLETQYF. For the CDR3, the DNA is TGTGCCAGCAGTCCAAGCACAGTACTAGAGACCCAGTACTTC.

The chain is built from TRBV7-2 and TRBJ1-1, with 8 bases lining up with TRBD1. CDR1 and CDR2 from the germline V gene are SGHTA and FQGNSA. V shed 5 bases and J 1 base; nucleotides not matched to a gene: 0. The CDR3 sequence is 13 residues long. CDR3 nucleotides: TGTGCCAGCAGCGGACAGGGGAACACTGAAGCTTTCTTT. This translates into CASSGQGNTEAFF. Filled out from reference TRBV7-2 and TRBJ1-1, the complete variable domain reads GAGVSQSPSNKVTEKGKDVELRCDPISGHTALYWYRQSLGQGLEFLIYFQGNSAPDKSGLPSDRFSAERTGGSVSTLTIQRTQQEDSAVYLCASSGQGNTEAFFGQGTRLTVV.

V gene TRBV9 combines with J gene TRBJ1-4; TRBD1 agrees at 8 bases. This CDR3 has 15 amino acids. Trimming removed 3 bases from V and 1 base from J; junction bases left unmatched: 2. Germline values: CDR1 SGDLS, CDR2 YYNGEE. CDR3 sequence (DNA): TGTGCCAGCAGCGACGGACAGGGAACTAATGAAAAACTGTTTTTT. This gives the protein CASSDGQGTNEKLFF.

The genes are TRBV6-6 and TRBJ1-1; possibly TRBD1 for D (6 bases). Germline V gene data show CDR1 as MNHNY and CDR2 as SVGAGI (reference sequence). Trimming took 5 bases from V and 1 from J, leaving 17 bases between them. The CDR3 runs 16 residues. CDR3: CASSPQPPQGNTEAFF. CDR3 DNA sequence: TGTGCCAGCAGTCCACAGCCCCCACAGGGGAACACTGAAGCTTTCTTT.

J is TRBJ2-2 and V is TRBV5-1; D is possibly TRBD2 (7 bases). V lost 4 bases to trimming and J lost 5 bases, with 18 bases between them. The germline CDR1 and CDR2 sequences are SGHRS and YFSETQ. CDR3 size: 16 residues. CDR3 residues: CASSPWAQGGTGELFF. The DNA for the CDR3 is TGCGCCAGCAGCCCCTGGGCACAGGGAGGGACCGGGGAGCTGTTTTTT. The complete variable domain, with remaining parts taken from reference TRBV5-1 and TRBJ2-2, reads KAGVTQTPRYLIKTRGQQVTLSCSPISGHRSVSWYQQTPGQGLQFLFEYFSETQRNKGNFPGRFSGRQFSNSRSEMNVSTLELGDSALYLCASSPWAQGGTGELFFGEGSRLTVL.

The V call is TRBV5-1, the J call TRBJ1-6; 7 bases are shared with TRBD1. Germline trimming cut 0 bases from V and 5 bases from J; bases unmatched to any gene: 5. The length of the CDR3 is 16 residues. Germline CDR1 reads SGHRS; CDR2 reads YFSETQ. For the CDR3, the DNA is TGCGCCAGCAGCTTGGGACCACAGGGGAATAATTCACCCCTCCACTTT. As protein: CASSLGPQGNNSPLHF. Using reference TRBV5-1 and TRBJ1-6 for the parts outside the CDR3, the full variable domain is KAGVTQTPRYLIKTRGQQVTLSCSPISGHRSVSWYQQTPGQGLQFLFEYFSETQRNKGNFPGRFSGRQFSNSRSEMNVSTLELGDSALYLCASSLGPQGNNSPLHFGNGTRLTVT.

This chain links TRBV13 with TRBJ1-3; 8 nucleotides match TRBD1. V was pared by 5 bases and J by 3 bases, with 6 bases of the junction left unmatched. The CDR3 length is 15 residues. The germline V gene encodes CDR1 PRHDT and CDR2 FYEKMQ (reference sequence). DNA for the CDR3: TGTGCCAGCAGCCCAGGACAGGGAATTGGAAACACCATATATTTT. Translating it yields CASSPGQGIGNTIYF.

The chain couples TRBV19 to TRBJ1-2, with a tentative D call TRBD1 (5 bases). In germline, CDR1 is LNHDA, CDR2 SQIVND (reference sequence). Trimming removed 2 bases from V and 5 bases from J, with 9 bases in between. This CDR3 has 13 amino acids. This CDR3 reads CASSITGGYGYTF. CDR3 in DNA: TGTGCCAGTAGTATAACGGGGGGGTATGGCTACACCTTC.

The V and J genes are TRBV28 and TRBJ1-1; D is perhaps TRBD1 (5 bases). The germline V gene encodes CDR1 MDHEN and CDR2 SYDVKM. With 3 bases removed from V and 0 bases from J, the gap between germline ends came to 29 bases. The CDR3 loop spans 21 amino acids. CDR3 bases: TGTGCCAGCAGTTTCCCCTCGGCGGGGGGTGACTTGTACCTCTTGAACACTGAAGCTTTCTTT. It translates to CASSFPSAGGDLYLLNTEAFF.

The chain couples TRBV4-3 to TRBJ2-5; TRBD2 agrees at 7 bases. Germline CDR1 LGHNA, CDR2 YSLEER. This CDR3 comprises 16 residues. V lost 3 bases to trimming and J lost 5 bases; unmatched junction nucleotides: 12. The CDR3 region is CASSQHGLDRSETQYF. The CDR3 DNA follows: TGCGCCAGCAGCCAGCACGGACTAGATCGTTCTGAGACCCAGTACTTC.

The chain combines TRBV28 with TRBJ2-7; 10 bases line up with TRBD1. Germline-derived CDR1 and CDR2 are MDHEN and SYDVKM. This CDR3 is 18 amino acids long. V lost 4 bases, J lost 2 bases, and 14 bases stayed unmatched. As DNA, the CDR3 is TGTGCCAGCAGTTCAATCGGGGGACAGGGGATTCCGACCTACGAGCAGTACTTC. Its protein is CASSSIGGQGIPTYEQYF.

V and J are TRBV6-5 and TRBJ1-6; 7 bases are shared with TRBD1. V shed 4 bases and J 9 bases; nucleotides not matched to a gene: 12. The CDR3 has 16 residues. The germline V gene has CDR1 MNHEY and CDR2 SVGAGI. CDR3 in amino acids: CASSSESGTEISPLHF. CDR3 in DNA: TGTGCCAGCAGTTCTGAGTCCGGGACAGAGATTTCACCCCTCCACTTT.

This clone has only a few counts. The CDR3, as DNA: TGTGCCAGCCGGGAGTTTAGGTACGAGCAGTACTTC. Amino acids: CASREFRYEQYF. The chain employs TRBV2 and TRBJ2-7, with D perhaps matching TRBD2 (6 bases). In germline, CDR1 is SNHLY, CDR2 FYNNEI. The CDR3 is made up of 12 amino acids. V was trimmed by 8 bases and J by 4 bases, leaving 12 bases between them.

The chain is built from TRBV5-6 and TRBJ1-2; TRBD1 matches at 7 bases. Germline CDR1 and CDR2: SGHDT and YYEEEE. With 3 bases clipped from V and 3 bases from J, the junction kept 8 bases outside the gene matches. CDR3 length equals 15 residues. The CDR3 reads CASSSLTGKDYGYTF. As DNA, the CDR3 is TGTGCCAGCAGCTCCTTGACAGGGAAAGACTATGGCTACACCTTC.

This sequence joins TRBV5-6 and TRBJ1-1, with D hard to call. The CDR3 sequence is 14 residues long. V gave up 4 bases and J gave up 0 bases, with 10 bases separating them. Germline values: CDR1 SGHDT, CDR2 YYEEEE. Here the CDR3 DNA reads TGTGCCAGCAGCGGAGGACGCATGAACACTGAAGCTTTCTTT. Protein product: CASSGGRMNTEAFF.

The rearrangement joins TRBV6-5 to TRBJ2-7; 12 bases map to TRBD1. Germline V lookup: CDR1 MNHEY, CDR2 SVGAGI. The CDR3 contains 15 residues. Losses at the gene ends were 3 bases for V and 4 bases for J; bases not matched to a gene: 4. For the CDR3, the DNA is TGTGCCAGCAGTTATCGGGACAGGGGGCAATACGAGCAGTACTTC. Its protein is CASSYRDRGQYEQYF.